This T cell receptor (beta chain) was sequenced for a study of shared clonotypes between healthy human individuals. CD4+ cells were split into CD45RA+ naive and CD45RA-negative memory subsets. This CDR3 is built from 14 residues. V dropped 5 bases and J dropped 1; count of bases not matched to a gene: 2. Method: immunoSEQ multiplex PCR; TCRdb's copy keeps in-frame clones and lacks some. The data hold 2,500,000 or so clones, with roughly 92% observed a single time. This rearrangement joins TRBV5-3 to TRBJ2-3; TRBD1 aligns across 9 bases. TRBV5-3 falls under the ORF class, with uncertain function. Source material: naive CD4+ T cells from PBMCs. Subset defined: CD45RA+ positively selected. This TCR derives from a young man in good health. Some clones in this sample may be carry-over from other donors' samples. The CDR3 sequence: CARRGTGCTDTQYF. The CDR3 DNA sequence: TGTGCCAGAAGAGGGACAGGGTGCACAGATACGCAGTATTTT.